One and the same sample provided the 26 T cell receptor beta chains below, sequenced in a study of blood T cell repertoires in COVID-19. Assay: immunoSEQ multiplex PCR; the TCRdb copy retains only in-frame clones and omits some. The table has about 56,000 clones, around 89% seen once. Sequencing was performed on peripheral blood. All receptors derive from a human donor in a cohort sampled during active COVID-19.

The rearrangement joins TRBV5-1 to TRBJ2-1; the match to TRBD2 covers 9 bases. The CDR3 is 19 residues long. Per the germline V gene, CDR1 is SGHRS and CDR2 is YFSETQ. Trimming at V came to 0 bases and at J to 0 bases, leaving 10 bases not matched to a gene. The CDR3 region is CASSLDPAGGLSSYNEQFF. For the CDR3, the DNA is TGCGCCAGCAGCTTGGATCCTGCGGGGGGGTTGAGCTCCTACAATGAGCAGTTCTTC.

The chain employs TRBV3-1 (or the pseudogene TRBV3-2) and TRBJ2-1; TRBD1 agrees at 7 bases. The CDR3 extends over 16 amino acids. Germline trimming cut 4 bases from V and 0 bases from J; bases unmatched to any gene: 6. Germline values: CDR1 LGHDT, CDR2 YNNKEL (reference sequence). DNA of the CDR3: TGTGCCAGCAGCCCCCGGGACAGCCGCTCCTACAATGAGCAGTTCTTC. Its translation is CASSPRDSRSYNEQFF.

V gene TRBV9 combines with J gene TRBJ1-4; D not certain. The CDR3 is 13 amino acids. V gave up 4 bases and J gave up 6 bases, with 10 bases separating them. The V gene's germline CDR1 is SGDLS and CDR2 YYNGEE. CDR3 amino acids: CASSPGGDEKLFF. CDR3 nucleotide sequence: TGTGCCAGCAGCCCGGGCGGGGATGAAAAACTGTTTTTT.

This rearrangement joins TRBV7-2 to TRBJ2-2, with D uncertain. V shed 6 bases and J shed 3 bases, with 14 bases lying between them. This CDR3 spans 15 amino acids. Germline CDR1 and CDR2: SGHTA and FQGNSA. In DNA, the CDR3 is TGTGCCAGCAGGAACCTATATCTGGACACCGGGGAGCTGTTTTTT. Translated, it gives CASRNLYLDTGELFF.

This clone was found a few times. The genes are TRBV12-3 or TRBV12-4 and TRBJ1-1; D may be TRBD1 (5 bases). The CDR3 length is 13 residues. Trimming shortened V by 5 bases and J by 5 bases, and 12 bases separated the two germline ends. CDR3 DNA: TGTGCCAGCAGTCCCCGCAGGGCGACTGAAGCTTTCTTT. It translates to CASSPRRATEAFF.

The V call is TRBV18, the J call TRBJ2-2; no firm D call. V lost 4 bases and J 0 bases, leaving 12 bases between the germline ends. This CDR3 is 16 amino acids long. Germline assignment: CDR1 KGHSH and CDR2 LQKENI. CDR3 protein: CASSRRKGSNTGELFF. The CDR3 DNA is TGTGCCAGCTCACGGCGGAAAGGCTCGAACACCGGGGAGCTGTTTTTT.

The chain combines TRBV4-3 with TRBJ2-5, with a tentative D call TRBD1 (5 bases). Germline values: CDR1 LGHNA, CDR2 YSLEER. The CDR3 is 15 residues long. The V end lost 0 bases, the J end lost 4 bases, and 12 bases lay between the germline ends. Here the CDR3 reads CASSQEQGWVETQYF. DNA of the CDR3: TGCGCCAGCAGCCAAGAGCAGGGTTGGGTAGAGACCCAGTACTTC.

The V gene is TRBV3-1 (or the pseudogene TRBV3-2), the J gene TRBJ1-1; D is undetermined. V lost 1 base and J 1 base, leaving 7 bases between the germline ends. Germline CDR1 LGHDT, CDR2 YNNKEL (reference sequence). This CDR3 contains 14 residues. CDR3 in amino acids: CASSQVGGNTEAFF. CDR3 nucleotide sequence: TGTGCCAGCAGCCAAGTCGGAGGGAACACTGAAGCTTTCTTT.

This rearrangement joins TRBV5-1 to TRBJ2-3; TRBD2 matches 12 bases. The CDR3 has 17 residues. V lost 5 bases and J lost 0; bases outside the gene matches: 7. The germline CDR1 and CDR2 sequences are SGHRS and YFSETQ. The CDR3 sequence is CASRPTSGGASTDTQYF. DNA for the CDR3: TGCGCCAGCAGGCCGACTAGCGGGGGAGCTAGCACAGATACGCAGTATTTT.

The chain is built from TRBV19 and TRBJ1-4, with 8 bases identical to TRBD1. This CDR3 contains 15 residues. The V gene's germline CDR1 is LNHDA and CDR2 SQIVND (reference sequence). V shed 4 bases and J 8 bases; nucleotides not matched to a gene: 9. The CDR3 here is CASSTGQGRGEKLFF. DNA for the CDR3: TGTGCCAGTAGTACCGGACAGGGACGGGGAGAAAAACTGTTTTTT.

The chain links TRBV30 to TRBJ2-1, with D possibly matching TRBD1 (6 bases). The CDR3 totals 11 residues. Germline V gives CDR1 GTSNPN, CDR2 SVGIG (reference sequence). V lost 4 bases and J lost 6, with 7 bases in between. CDR3: CAWTGVNEQFF. CDR3 coding DNA: TGTGCCTGGACAGGGGTCAATGAGCAGTTCTTC. The full variable domain, completed using reference TRBV30 and TRBJ2-1, is SQTIHQWPATLVQPVGSPLSLECTVEGTSNPNLYWYRQAAGRGLQLLFYSVGIGQISSEVPQNLSASRPQDRQFILSSKKLLLSDSGFYLCAWTGVNEQFFGPGTRLTVL.

The V call is TRBV7-2, the J call TRBJ2-3; 12 nucleotides line up with TRBD2. After removal of 6 bases from V and 7 bases from J, the junction contained 8 bases not matched to a gene. The CDR3 runs 15 residues. The germline gives CDR1 SGHTA, CDR2 FQGNSA. The CDR3 bases are TGTGCCAGCAGTCCTAGCGGGGGGGGTCTTTATACGCAGTATTTT. Translated: CASSPSGGGLYTQYF.

The V and J genes are TRBV5-8 and TRBJ1-1; 7 bases are shared with TRBD1. Germline-derived CDR1 and CDR2 are SGHTS and YDEGEE. Trimming removed 4 bases from V and 3 bases from J; junction bases left unmatched: 6. The CDR3 runs 14 residues. The DNA of the CDR3 is TGTGCCAGCAGCCGAGGACAGGACTACACTGAAGCTTTCTTT. Translation gives CASSRGQDYTEAFF.

The chain combines TRBV7-8 with TRBJ2-5; 10 nucleotides line up with TRBD2. The V gene end was trimmed by 4 bases and the J gene end by 5 bases; junction bases not matched to a gene: 19. The CDR3 consists of 19 residues. Germline CDR1 is SGHVS and CDR2 is FQNEAQ. The CDR3 reads CASSSGGWERGGGTETQYF. The CDR3, as DNA: TGTGCCAGCAGCTCCGGTGGATGGGAGCGGGGGGGCGGTACGGAGACCCAGTACTTC.

This clone has only one observation. This chain joins TRBV2 and TRBJ1-4; 10 bases agree with TRBD1. CDR1 is SNHLY and CDR2 is FYNNEI in the germline V gene. The length of the CDR3 is 15 residues. Unmatched junction bases numbered 5, after V lost 4 bases and J lost 6 bases. For the CDR3, the DNA is TGTGCCAGCAGTGGGACAGGGGGGAGAGATGAAAAACTGTTTTTT. The encoded protein is CASSGTGGRDEKLFF.

CDR3: CASSYSSTVGGVVQPQHF. The CDR3 DNA reads as TGTGCCAGCAGTTACTCGTCTACGGTCGGGGGGGTCGTCCAGCCCCAGCATTTT. The chain carries TRBV6-2 or TRBV6-3 and TRBJ1-5; tentative D call: TRBD1 (5 bases). The V gene's germline CDR1 is MNHEY and CDR2 SVGEGT. The CDR3 covers 18 residues. The ends were cut back, 0 bases at V and 7 bases at J, with 22 bases in the middle.

This sequence joins TRBV7-2 and TRBJ2-7, with 10 bases that match TRBD2. CDR3 length equals 16 residues. The germline V gene encodes CDR1 SGHTA and CDR2 FQGNSA. With V trimmed by 1 base and J by 4 bases, 7 bases remained unmatched. The CDR3 protein is CASSLVSAGGDYEQYF. The CDR3 region has the DNA TGTGCCAGCAGCTTAGTTTCAGCGGGGGGGGATTACGAGCAGTACTTC.

This rearrangement joins TRBV9 to TRBJ1-4; 7 bases are a match to TRBD1. The V segment lost 3 bases and the J segment 7 bases; nucleotides outside the gene matches: 6. The CDR3 runs to 14 residues. Germline assignment: CDR1 SGDLS and CDR2 YYNGEE. The CDR3 here is CASSGQGVTEKLFF. DNA of the CDR3: TGTGCCAGCAGCGGACAGGGAGTTACTGAAAAACTGTTTTTT.

The CDR3 spells CASSQEAGQPQHF. Written as DNA, the CDR3 is TGCGCCAGCAGCCAAGAGGCGGGGCAGCCCCAGCATTTT. The chain employs TRBV4-3 and TRBJ1-5; no clear D gene. V lost 0 bases and J lost 7, with 7 bases in between. The germline gives CDR1 LGHNA, CDR2 YSLEER. The CDR3 has 13 amino acids.

The gene calls are TRBV5-6 and TRBJ1-5, with 10 bases lining up with TRBD1. CDR1 and CDR2 (germline): SGHDT, YYEEEE. After removal of 3 bases from V and 2 bases from J, the junction contained 5 bases not matched to a gene. The CDR3 consists of 16 residues. The CDR3 DNA follows: TGTGCCAGCAGCTCCTCGGGGACAGGGGGCAATCAGCCCCAGCATTTT. Translation: CASSSSGTGGNQPQHF.

The table lists this clone with a few counts. The chain has TRBV7-9 and TRBJ2-2; possible D gene TRBD1, 6 bases. V was cut by 0 bases and J by 0 bases, with 8 bases left in between. The CDR3 totals 16 residues. Germline values: CDR1 SEHNR, CDR2 FQNEAQ (reference sequence). The CDR3 DNA is TGTGCCAGCAGCTTAGCGCCAGGGGCGAACACCGGGGAGCTGTTTTTT. This codes for CASSLAPGANTGELFF.

The chain links TRBV5-1 to TRBJ1-1; 9 bases agree with TRBD1. The CDR3 spans 15 residues. CDR1 is SGHRS, CDR2 YFSETQ, per germline. V was clipped by 0 bases and J by 11 bases; unmatched bases: 11. The chain's CDR3 is CASSLARTGGGVAFF. The CDR3 nucleotides read TGCGCCAGCAGCTTGGCCCGAACAGGGGGCGGAGTGGCTTTCTTT.

The J gene is TRBJ2-1, the V gene TRBV5-1, with a weak D call TRBD2 (5 bases). Looked up from germline, CDR1 is SGHRS and CDR2 is YFSETQ. The CDR3 totals 15 residues. The V end was cut by 0 bases, the J end by 3 bases, with 10 bases between. CDR3 residues: CASSLVASSYNEQFF. CDR3 coding DNA: TGCGCCAGCAGCTTGGTAGCGTCCAGCTACAATGAGCAGTTCTTC.

V usage is TRBV5-6 and J usage is TRBJ2-2; weak D call: TRBD1 (6 bases). The V gene's germline CDR1 is SGHDT and CDR2 YYEEEE. The CDR3 has 15 residues. Trimming took off 4 bases at V and 4 bases at J, with 14 bases between the two ends. The CDR3 loop is CASSSQGFITGELFF. DNA for the CDR3: TGTGCCAGCAGCAGTCAGGGGTTTATCACCGGGGAGCTGTTTTTT.

This chain links TRBV7-3 with TRBJ2-1; tentatively, D is TRBD2 (5 bases). CDR3 size: 15 residues. V shed 1 base and J shed 7 bases, with 14 bases lying between them. Germline assignment: CDR1 SGHTA and CDR2 FQGTGA. DNA for the CDR3: TGTGCCAGCAGCTTAAGTGAGGGATGGGTGAATGAGCAGTTCTTC. Its protein product is CASSLSEGWVNEQFF.

This chain links TRBV19 with TRBJ1-2; D is possibly TRBD1 (6 bases). The ends were cut back, 2 bases at V and 7 bases at J, with 14 bases in the middle. The CDR3 is made up of 14 amino acids. Per germline, CDR1 LNHDA and CDR2 SQIVND (reference sequence). The CDR3 is CASSITTGMVGYTF. The CDR3 DNA sequence: TGTGCCAGTAGTATAACCACAGGGATGGTTGGCTACACCTTC.